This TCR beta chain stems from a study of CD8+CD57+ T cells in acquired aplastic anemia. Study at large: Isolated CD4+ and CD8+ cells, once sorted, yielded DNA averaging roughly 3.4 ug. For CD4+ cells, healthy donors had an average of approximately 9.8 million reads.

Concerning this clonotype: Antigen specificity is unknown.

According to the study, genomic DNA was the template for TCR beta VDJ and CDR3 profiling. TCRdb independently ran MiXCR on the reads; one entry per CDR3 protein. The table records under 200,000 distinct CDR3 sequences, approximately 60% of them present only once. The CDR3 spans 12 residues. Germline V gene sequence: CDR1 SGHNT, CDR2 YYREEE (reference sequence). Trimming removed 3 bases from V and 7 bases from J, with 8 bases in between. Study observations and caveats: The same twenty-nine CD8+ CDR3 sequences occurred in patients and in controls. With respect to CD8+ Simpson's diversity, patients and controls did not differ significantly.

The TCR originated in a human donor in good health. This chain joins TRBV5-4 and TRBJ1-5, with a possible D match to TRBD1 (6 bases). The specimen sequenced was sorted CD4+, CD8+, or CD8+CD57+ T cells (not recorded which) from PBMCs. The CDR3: CASSWDKQPQHF. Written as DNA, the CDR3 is TGTGCCAGCAGCTGGGACAAACAGCCCCAGCATTTT. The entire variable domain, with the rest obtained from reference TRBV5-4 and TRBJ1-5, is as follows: ETGVTQSPTHLIKTRGQQVTLRCSSQSGHNTVSWYQQALGQGPQFIFQYYREEENGRGNFPPRFSGLQFPNYSSELNVNALELDDSALYLCASSWDKQPQHFGDGTRLSIL.